Shown below are 7 T cell receptor beta chains from a single sample sequenced in a study of blood T cell repertoires in COVID-19. Repertoires were generated with immunoSEQ multiplex PCR, while TCRdb's copy carries only in-frame clones and drops some. Of roughly 130,000 clones listed, roughly 84% were seen once; the top ten hold roughly 4%. The sequencing input was PBMCs or T cells enriched from blood (not recorded which). All receptors derive from a woman younger than 45 who had recovered from COVID-19.

The CDR3 region has the DNA TGTGCCAGCAGCGCCCAGGGATGGAATTCACCCCTCCACTTT. Translated, it gives CASSAQGWNSPLHF. The rearrangement links TRBV9 to TRBJ1-6; possible D gene TRBD1, 5 bases. The length of the CDR3 is 14 residues. V lost 3 bases to trimming and J lost 7 bases, with 11 bases between them. Per the germline V gene, CDR1 is SGDLS and CDR2 is YYNGEE.

In this sample, this clone turned up once. The rearrangement joins TRBV15 to TRBJ2-1; tentative D call: TRBD1 (5 bases). Germline values: CDR1 LNHNV, CDR2 YYDKDF (reference sequence). V gave up 0 bases and J gave up 7 bases, with 22 bases separating them. The CDR3 has 18 amino acids. Here the CDR3 DNA reads TGTGCCACCAGCAGAGATCTTTTAGGGGATATAGGTCGGAATGAGCAGTTCTTC. It is translated as CATSRDLLGDIGRNEQFF.

There are a few counts of this clone. This sequence joins TRBV5-4 and TRBJ1-4, with TRBD1 identical over 9 bases. The CDR3 extends over 15 amino acids. J was trimmed by 5 bases and V by 2 bases; bases with no gene match: 4. Germline-derived CDR1 and CDR2 are SGHNT and YYREEE (reference sequence). The CDR3 region has the DNA TGTGCCAGCAGCTTATCCGGGACAGGGAATGAAAAACTGTTTTTT. Its translation: CASSLSGTGNEKLFF. The whole variable domain, remainder taken from reference TRBV5-4 and TRBJ1-4, is ETGVTQSPTHLIKTRGQQVTLRCSSQSGHNTVSWYQQALGQGPQFIFQYYREEENGRGNFPPRFSGLQFPNYSSELNVNALELDDSALYLCASSLSGTGNEKLFFGSGTQLSVL.

The J gene is TRBJ1-1, the V gene TRBV5-1; D uncertain. The length of the CDR3 is 14 residues. From germline, CDR1 is SGHRS and CDR2 YFSETQ. Trimming shortened V by 4 bases and J by 12 bases, and 22 bases separated the two germline ends. The CDR3 DNA reads as TGCGCCAGCAGCCGAAGTCCCCGTCCGGAGGAGTCTTTCTTT. Translation gives CASSRSPRPEESFF.

This clone has a single count. This sequence joins TRBV6-5 and TRBJ2-7; 9 bases fit TRBD1. Germline-derived CDR1 and CDR2 are MNHEY and SVGAGI. Trimming removed 9 bases from V and 0 bases from J; junction bases left unmatched: 6. There are 14 residues in the CDR3. The CDR3 loop is CASIPGQGSYEQYF. The CDR3 DNA reads TGTGCCAGTATACCGGGACAGGGCTCCTACGAGCAGTACTTC.

There are a few counts of this clone. The rearrangement joins TRBV6-4 to TRBJ2-3, with 7 bases lining up with TRBD1. Unmatched junction bases numbered 13, after V lost 2 bases and J lost 8 bases. The CDR3 is 16 amino acids. The V gene's germline CDR1 is MRHNA and CDR2 SNTAGT. Written as DNA, the CDR3 is TGTGCCAGCAGTGACACAGGGGATCTCTCCCTTGGTACGCAGTATTTT. Amino acids: CASSDTGDLSLGTQYF.

The CDR3: CASSSGLAGGKSSYNEQFF. The CDR3 DNA follows: TGCGCCAGCAGCTCGGGACTAGCGGGAGGGAAGAGCTCCTACAATGAGCAGTTCTTC. The genes are TRBV5-1 and TRBJ2-1, with 16 bases matching TRBD2. There are 19 residues in the CDR3. The ends lost 3 bases at V and 0 bases at J; junction bases unmatched: 6. The V gene's germline CDR1 is SGHRS and CDR2 YFSETQ.